This entry lists 30 T cell receptor beta chains sequenced from one sample in a study of cytomegalovirus exposure and HLA in healthy donors. Assay used: immunoSEQ multiplex PCR; TCRdb lists only in-frame clones, some missing. In the table there are more than 95,000 clones, around 94% of which are singletons. The specimen sequenced was PBMCs. The receptors originated from a woman between 18 and 29 years old in good health and CMV-seronegative.

This chain connects TRBV5-4 to TRBJ1-1; D gene uncertain. From germline, CDR1 is SGHNT and CDR2 YYREEE (reference sequence). CDR3 length: 15 amino acids. Trimming took off 4 bases at V and 3 bases at J, with 16 bases between the two ends. Here the CDR3 DNA reads TGTGCCAGCAGCCCGGCGGGATCCAGAGACACTGAAGCTTTCTTT. This codes for CASSPAGSRDTEAFF.

This chain joins TRBV27 and TRBJ1-6; D possibly corresponds to TRBD1 (6 bases). The germline V gene has CDR1 MNHEY and CDR2 SMNVEV (reference sequence). There are 12 residues in the CDR3. Trimming removed 4 bases from V and 11 bases from J, with 9 bases in between. CDR3 protein: CASSSTGTPLHF. The CDR3 nucleotides read TGTGCCAGCAGTTCAACAGGGACACCCCTCCACTTT.

J is TRBJ2-2 and V is TRBV27; possibly TRBD1 for D (6 bases). The CDR3 runs 13 residues. Deletions cut 8 bases from V and 3 bases from J, with 10 bases between. Germline V gene sequence: CDR1 MNHEY, CDR2 SMNVEV (reference sequence). The CDR3 coding sequence is TGTGCCAGCCACAGGGTTGACACCGGGGAGCTGTTTTTT. Residues: CASHRVDTGELFF.

This chain joins TRBV2 and TRBJ1-2; 7 nucleotides agree with TRBD1. The CDR3 has 13 amino acids. V lost 7 bases and J lost 2; bases outside the gene matches: 4. Germline lookup yields CDR1 SNHLY and CDR2 FYNNEI. DNA of the CDR3: TGTGCCAGCAACGTACAGGGGAACTATGGCTACACCTTC. Its translation: CASNVQGNYGYTF.

The chain links TRBV28 to TRBJ2-2, with TRBD1 as a possible D gene (5 bases). The V end was cut by 3 bases, the J end by 5 bases, with 10 bases between. CDR1 and CDR2 (germline): MDHEN, SYDVKM. The CDR3 totals 14 residues. The CDR3 region has the DNA TGTGCCAGCAGTTTCGCAGGGTTTACCGGGGAGCTGTTTTTT. It encodes CASSFAGFTGELFF.

The V call is TRBV7-8, the J call TRBJ2-1, with TRBD2 matching 9 bases. The germline gives CDR1 SGHVS, CDR2 FQNEAQ. The CDR3 has 15 amino acids. V dropped 1 base and J dropped 7; count of bases not matched to a gene: 5. DNA of the CDR3: TGTGCCAGCAGCTTAGGGGCGGGAGGGCCTAATGAGCAGTTCTTC. Its protein is CASSLGAGGPNEQFF. The entire variable domain, with the rest obtained from reference TRBV7-8 and TRBJ2-1, is as follows: GAGVSQSPRYKVAKRGQDVALRCDPISGHVSLFWYQQALGQGPEFLTYFQNEAQLDKSGLPSDRFFAERPEGSVSTLKIQRTQQEDSAVYLCASSLGAGGPNEQFFGPGTRLTVL.

The V call is TRBV4-1, the J call TRBJ2-2; unclear D gene. CDR1 is MGHRA, CDR2 YSYEKL, per germline. The ends were cut back, 6 bases at V and 2 bases at J, with 10 bases in the middle. The CDR3 sequence is 14 residues long. Written as DNA, the CDR3 is TGCGCCAGCAGTATGGGCAGAAACACCGGGGAGCTGTTTTTT. This codes for CASSMGRNTGELFF.

The V and J genes are TRBV23-1 and TRBJ2-1; D may be TRBD1 (6 bases). TRBV23-1 is sorted into the ORF group, with uncertain function. CDR3 length: 14 residues. V was cut by 3 bases and J by 7 bases, with 13 bases left in between. CDR3 sequence: CASSHPQGLNEQFF. As DNA, the CDR3 is TGCGCCAGCAGTCACCCGCAGGGGTTGAATGAGCAGTTCTTC.

This clone was observed a handful of times. The chain links TRBV28 to TRBJ1-5, with D uncertain. This CDR3 contains 15 residues. V was cut by 6 bases and J by 7 bases, with 19 bases left in between. Germline values: CDR1 MDHEN, CDR2 SYDVKM. The chain's CDR3 is CASRAVGRVHQPQHF. The CDR3 DNA is TGTGCCAGCAGGGCGGTGGGGAGGGTCCACCAGCCCCAGCATTTT.

The sample holds one count of this clone. The gene calls are TRBV5-1 and TRBJ2-3; 7 nucleotides align to TRBD1. CDR1 and CDR2 (germline): SGHRS, YFSETQ. This CDR3 region has 17 residues. The V segment lost 5 bases and the J segment 7 bases; nucleotides outside the gene matches: 19. CDR3 amino acids: CASRNGQAGTPKNTQYF. The CDR3 DNA reads TGCGCCAGCAGAAATGGACAGGCCGGGACCCCTAAGAATACGCAGTATTTT.

This chain connects TRBV28 to TRBJ1-2; 7 nucleotides align to TRBD1. Germline assignment: CDR1 MDHEN and CDR2 SYDVKM. The CDR3 sequence is 14 residues long. Germline trimming cut 7 bases from V and 8 bases from J; bases unmatched to any gene: 13. CDR3 in amino acids: CASILQGKASGYTF. In DNA form, the CDR3 reads TGTGCCAGCATCCTACAGGGGAAGGCAAGCGGCTACACCTTC.

The V call is TRBV28, the J call TRBJ1-2, with 9 nucleotides matching TRBD1. V gave up 2 bases and J gave up 5 bases; unmatched junction bases: 3. CDR3 length: 14 residues. Germline loops: CDR1 MDHEN, CDR2 SYDVKM. CDR3 nucleotide sequence: TGTGCCAGCAGTTTAACAGGGGGCGCTTATGGCTACACCTTC. This sequence encodes CASSLTGGAYGYTF.

The V and J genes are TRBV19 and TRBJ2-7; 8 nucleotides agree with TRBD2. The J segment lost 6 bases and the V segment lost 7 bases, leaving 11 bases of the junction unmatched. Germline assignment: CDR1 LNHDA and CDR2 SQIVND (reference sequence). The CDR3 runs to 14 residues. This chain's CDR3 is CASKGLASGSEQYF. DNA for the CDR3: TGTGCCAGTAAAGGACTAGCAAGTGGATCCGAGCAGTACTTC.

V is TRBV6-6 and J is TRBJ1-2; perhaps TRBD1 as D (5 bases). V shed 7 bases and J shed 0 bases, with 15 bases lying between them. This CDR3 region has 15 residues. Germline V gene lookup returns CDR1 MNHNY and CDR2 SVGAGI (reference sequence). In DNA form, the CDR3 reads TGTGCCAGCACCCACAGGACAAATACTAACTATGGCTACACCTTC. Amino acids: CASTHRTNTNYGYTF.

The chain couples TRBV7-2 to TRBJ2-1, with TRBD2 as a possible D gene (5 bases). The CDR3 runs to 13 residues. Trimming cost V 6 bases and J 9 bases, with 15 bases left between them. Per germline, CDR1 SGHTA and CDR2 FQGNSA. CDR3 nucleotides: TGTGCCAGCAGACTTACTAGTGGTGGTGAGCAGTTCTTC. It is translated as CASRLTSGGEQFF.

The chain couples TRBV27 to TRBJ2-7; tentative D call: TRBD1 (6 bases). The V end lost 5 bases, the J end lost 4 bases, and 15 bases lay between the germline ends. The CDR3 covers 14 residues. Per germline, CDR1 MNHEY and CDR2 SMNVEV (reference sequence). CDR3 loop: CASSPRDTRYEQYF. CDR3 sequence (DNA): TGTGCCAGCAGTCCCCGGGACACCCGTTACGAGCAGTACTTC.

The chain recombines TRBV28 with TRBJ2-5; D is possibly TRBD1 (6 bases). The ends were cut back, 6 bases at V and 7 bases at J, with 21 bases in the middle. Germline-derived CDR1 and CDR2 are MDHEN and SYDVKM. The CDR3 sequence is 15 residues long. The CDR3 DNA reads TGTGCCAGCAGCCCAAGAGCGCAGGGGTTTGGGACCCAGTACTTC. It specifies CASSPRAQGFGTQYF.

The V and J genes are TRBV27 and TRBJ2-7; a possible D gene is TRBD1 (5 bases). The CDR3 contains 13 residues. Trimming pared 2 bases from V and 5 bases from J, leaving 10 bases between. The germline CDR1 and CDR2 sequences are MNHEY and SMNVEV (reference sequence). CDR3 amino acids: CASSLQGPHEQYF. The CDR3 DNA sequence: TGTGCCAGCAGTTTACAGGGTCCCCACGAGCAGTACTTC.

The chain carries TRBV11-2 and TRBJ2-7; TRBD2 aligns across 10 bases. The CDR3 has 15 residues. The trim removed 4 bases at V and 4 bases at J, leaving 7 bases unmatched. The V gene's germline CDR1 is SGHAT and CDR2 FQNNGV. CDR3 DNA sequence: TGTGCCAGCAGCTCCCCGGGACTAGCGCCTTACGAGCAGTACTTC. Protein sequence: CASSSPGLAPYEQYF. Full variable domain (outside the CDR3, taken from reference TRBV11-2 and TRBJ2-7): EAGVAQSPRYKIIEKRQSVAFWCNPISGHATLYWYQQILGQGPKLLIQFQNNGVVDDSQLPKDRFSAERLKGVDSTLKIQPAKLEDSAVYLCASSSPGLAPYEQYFGPGTRLTVT.

The V call is TRBV4-1, the J call TRBJ2-3, with 9 bases identical to TRBD2. The CDR3 spans 16 residues. The germline CDR1 and CDR2 sequences are MGHRA and YSYEKL. V shed 1 base and J 6 bases; nucleotides not matched to a gene: 8. The CDR3 here is CASSQVVAGGVDTQYF. The DNA for the CDR3 is TGCGCCAGCAGCCAAGTTGTTGCGGGAGGGGTGGATACGCAGTATTTT.

This clone appeared many times. The rearrangement links TRBV7-9 to TRBJ2-2; no clear D gene. V lost 7 bases, J lost 3 bases, and 15 bases lay in between. Germline-derived CDR1 and CDR2 are SEHNR and FQNEAQ (reference sequence). CDR3 length: 15 residues. The CDR3 spells CASIQSQTHTGELFF. CDR3 coding DNA: TGTGCCAGCATCCAGTCTCAAACCCACACCGGGGAGCTGTTTTTT.

The chain couples TRBV4-2 to TRBJ1-5, with D unresolved. The germline CDR1 and CDR2 sequences are LGHNA and YNFKEQ. Trimming took 0 bases from V and 5 from J, leaving 5 bases between them. The CDR3 has 13 residues. CDR3 sequence: CASSQDRDQPQHF. CDR3 bases: TGTGCCAGCAGCCAAGATCGGGATCAGCCCCAGCATTTT.

This chain connects TRBV6-1 to TRBJ1-2; a possible D gene is TRBD1 (5 bases). Trimming removed 6 bases at V and 9 bases at J, with 14 bases between. Germline V gives CDR1 MNHNS, CDR2 SASEGT. CDR3 size: 12 residues. CDR3 DNA sequence: TGTGCCAGCAGATTTCAGGGCTCGAGCTACACCTTC. Amino acids: CASRFQGSSYTF.

This clone came up once. The rearrangement joins TRBV6-5 to TRBJ2-7, with a possible D match to TRBD1 (6 bases). The CDR3 is made up of 15 amino acids. Germline CDR1 reads MNHEY; CDR2 reads SVGAGI. V was cut by 2 bases and J by 0 bases, with 11 bases left in between. For the CDR3, the DNA is TGTGCCAGCAGTTACGACAGGTCTGGCTCCTACGAGCAGTACTTC. Its translation: CASSYDRSGSYEQYF.

The chain combines TRBV27 with TRBJ2-7; 7 nucleotides line up with TRBD1. V shed 5 bases, J shed 2 bases, and the junction held 9 bases outside the gene matches. Germline assignment: CDR1 MNHEY and CDR2 SMNVEV (reference sequence). The CDR3 length is 15 residues. CDR3: CASSITRDRAYEQYF. The CDR3 coding sequence is TGTGCCAGCAGTATCACCCGGGACAGAGCCTACGAGCAGTACTTC.

The V gene is TRBV10-3, the J gene TRBJ1-5, with no clear D. The germline gives CDR1 ENHRY, CDR2 SYGVKD. Trimming took off 6 bases at V and 3 bases at J, with 9 bases between the two ends. This CDR3 spans 13 amino acids. The DNA for the CDR3 is TGTGCCATCAGGTCCGGTCTCAATCAGCCCCAGCATTTT. Its translation: CAIRSGLNQPQHF.

The chain links TRBV27 to TRBJ1-2; TRBD1 matches 12 bases. The CDR3 contains 16 residues. The germline CDR1 and CDR2 sequences are MNHEY and SMNVEV (reference sequence). V shed 6 bases and J 7 bases; nucleotides not matched to a gene: 12. CDR3 protein: CASRRGMGQGAPGYTF. For the CDR3, the DNA is TGTGCCAGCAGAAGGGGGATGGGACAGGGGGCGCCTGGCTACACCTTC.

The chain has TRBV30 and TRBJ1-1; TRBD1 is a possible D gene (5 bases). V gave up 0 bases and J gave up 7 bases, with 15 bases separating them. CDR3 length: 14 amino acids. Germline V gene data show CDR1 as GTSNPN and CDR2 as SVGIG (reference sequence). CDR3 bases: TGTGCCTGGAGTGTACTTGGCAGGGTAGATGAAGCTTTCTTT. Translating it yields CAWSVLGRVDEAFF.

The rearrangement links TRBV6-5 to TRBJ2-7; a weak D match, TRBD2 (6 bases). CDR1 is MNHEY, CDR2 SVGAGI, per germline. Trimming took 6 bases from V and 3 from J, leaving 18 bases between them. CDR3 size: 15 residues. The DNA for the CDR3 is TGTGCCAGCAGAACCTCCGGGACTTTCCACTACGAGCAGTACTTC. This sequence encodes CASRTSGTFHYEQYF.

Here the CDR3 reads CASSSGGSYEQYF. In nucleotides, the CDR3 is TGTGCCAGTTCTAGCGGGGGGTCCTACGAGCAGTACTTC. This chain links TRBV28 with TRBJ2-7, with 11 positions matching TRBD2. CDR3 length: 13 residues. The V and J ends lost 9 bases and 1 base, in that order; junction bases with no gene match: 2. Germline lookup yields CDR1 MDHEN and CDR2 SYDVKM.